The subject of this entry is one T cell receptor beta chain. The antigen is not known. The CDR3 consists of 14 residues. In germline, CDR1 is LNHNV, CDR2 YYDKDF (reference sequence). With 5 bases clipped from V and 2 bases from J, the junction kept 3 bases outside the gene matches. The record originates from a study of blood T cells in healthy people across ages. Study-level findings and limits: Naive CD4+ cell counts and diversity both ran higher in long-lived than in aged donors.

Sample-barcoded 5' priming and a J-beta primer mix drove a second PCR of roughly 6 to 12 cycles. With 12 random nucleotides, a template-switch adaptor tagged each individual cDNA molecule. Per-sample output comprised a minimum of 2.5 million paired-end reads containing CDR3. TCRdb recomputed calls from the 5' RACE reads with MiXCR, one row per CDR3 protein. This table has under 950,000 distinct CDR3 sequences, 22% appearing once. This chain uses TRBV15 with TRBJ1-3; 7 bases agree with TRBD1. The receptor's source is an older man in good health. The sequenced material came from blood. The CDR3 sequence is CATSRTGPGNTIYF. The CDR3 region has the DNA TGTGCCACCAGCCGGACAGGCCCTGGAAACACCATATATTTT. The whole variable domain, remainder taken from reference TRBV15 and TRBJ1-3, is DAMVIQNPRYQVTQFGKPVTLSCSQTLNHNVMYWYQQKSSQAPKLLFHYYDKDFNNEADTPDNFQSRRPNTSFCFLDIRSPGLGDTAMYLCATSRTGPGNTIYFGEGSWLTVV.